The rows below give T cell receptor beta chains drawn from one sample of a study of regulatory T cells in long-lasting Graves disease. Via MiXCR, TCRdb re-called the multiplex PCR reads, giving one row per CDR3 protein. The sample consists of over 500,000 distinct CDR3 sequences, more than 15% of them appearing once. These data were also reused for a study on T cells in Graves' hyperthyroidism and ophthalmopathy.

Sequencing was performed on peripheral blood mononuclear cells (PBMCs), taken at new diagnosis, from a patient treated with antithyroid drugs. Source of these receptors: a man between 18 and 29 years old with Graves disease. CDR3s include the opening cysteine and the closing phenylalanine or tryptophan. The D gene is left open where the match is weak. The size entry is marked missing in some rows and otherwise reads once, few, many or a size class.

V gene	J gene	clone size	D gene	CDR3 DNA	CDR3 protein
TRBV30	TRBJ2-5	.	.	TGTGCCTGGAGTCCTCAGGGCGCCCCTAAAGGGACCCAGTACTTC	CAWSPQGAPKGTQYF
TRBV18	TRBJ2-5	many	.	TGTGCCAGCTCACCTAAGGACCCTTGGACCGGTGCAGAGACCCAGTACTTC	CASSPKDPWTGAETQYF
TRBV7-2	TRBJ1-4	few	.	TGTGCCAGCAGCGGACGAGTAACAACTAATGAAAAACTGTTTTTT	CASSGRVTTNEKLFF
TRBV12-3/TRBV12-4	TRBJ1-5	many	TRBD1	TGTGCCAGCAGGGAAGACAGGGGGCGCAAACAGCCCCAGCATTTT	CASREDRGRKQPQHF
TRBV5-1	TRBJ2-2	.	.	TGCGCCAGCAGCTTGTCTTTGGCAGATTATACCGGGGAGCTGTTTTTT	CASSLSLADYTGELFF
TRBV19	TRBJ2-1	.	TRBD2	TGTGCCAGTAGTGCTAGGACTAGCGGGAGGGCAGGGGGGAAGTTCTTC	CASSARTSGRAGGKFF
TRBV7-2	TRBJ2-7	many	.	TGTGCCAGCAGCTTTTCGGGCGGCATATACGAGCAGTACTTC	CASSFSGGIYEQYF
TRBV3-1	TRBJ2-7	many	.	TGTGCCAGCAGCCCGAATTACGGACTCGGCGGGGAGCAGTACTTC	CASSPNYGLGGEQYF
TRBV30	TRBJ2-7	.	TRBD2	TGTGCCTGGGGTAGCGGGACTGGCTCCTACGAGCAGTACTTC	CAWGSGTGSYEQYF
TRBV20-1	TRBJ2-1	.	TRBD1	TGCAGTGCTAGTAAGGCGGGACAGGGCTACAATGAGCAGTTCTTC	CSASKAGQGYNEQFF
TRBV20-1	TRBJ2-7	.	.	TGCAGTGCTAGTGGGACCACCTACTACGAGCAGTACTTC	CSASGTTYYEQYF
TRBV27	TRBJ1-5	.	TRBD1	TGTGCCAGCAGCCCACGCGGGACAGGGGGCAATCAGCCCCAGCATTTT	CASSPRGTGGNQPQHF
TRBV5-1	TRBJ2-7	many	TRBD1	TGCGCCAGCACCCCCACGGGACAGGGGTACGAGCAGTACTTC	CASTPTGQGYEQYF
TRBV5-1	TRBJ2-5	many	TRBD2	TGCGCCAGCAGCTTGGCCCTAGCGGGAGAGACCCAGTACTTC	CASSLALAGETQYF
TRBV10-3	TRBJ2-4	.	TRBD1	TGTGCCATCAGTCAACCGGACAGGAAAAACATTCAGTACTTC	CAISQPDRKNIQYF
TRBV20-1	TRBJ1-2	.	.	TGCAGTGCTAGACCTAATTACGACGGCTACACCTTC	CSARPNYDGYTF
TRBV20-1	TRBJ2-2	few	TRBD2	TGCAGTGCCGTAAGAGGACTAGCGGGCACCGGGGAGCTGTTTTTT	CSAVRGLAGTGELFF
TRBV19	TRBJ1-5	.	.	TGTGCCAGTAGTATTTTGCAGCCTAGCAATCAGCCCCAGCATTTT	CASSILQPSNQPQHF
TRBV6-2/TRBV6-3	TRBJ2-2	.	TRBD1	TGTGCCAGCAGTTCTTCCGGGACAGGGGATACCGGGGAGCTGTTTTTT	CASSSSGTGDTGELFF
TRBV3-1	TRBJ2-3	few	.	TGTGCCAGCAGCCCCCGGTTGAAGGCAGATACGCAGTATTTT	CASSPRLKADTQYF
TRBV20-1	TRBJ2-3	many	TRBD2	TGCAGTGCTGGGACCGGGACTAGGGGCCCAGATACGCAGTATTTT	CSAGTGTRGPDTQYF
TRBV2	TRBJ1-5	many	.	TGTGCCAGCAGGGGGGGGTCCGGGCCCCAGCATTTT	CASRGGSGPQHF
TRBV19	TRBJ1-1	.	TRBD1	TGTGCCAGTAGTATTGTACAGGGGATCACTGAAGCTTTCTTT	CASSIVQGITEAFF
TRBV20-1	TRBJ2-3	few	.	TGCAGTGCTAGAGTTGGTACCGGAGGCGGGTACTTC	CSARVGTGGGYF
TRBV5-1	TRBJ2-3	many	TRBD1	TGCGCCAGCAGCTTGCAGGGGGCAAATACGCAGTATTTT	CASSLQGANTQYF
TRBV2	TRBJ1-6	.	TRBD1	TGTGCCAGCAGTGATGCGGGACAGGGATTCAGGAATTCACCCCTCCACTTT	CASSDAGQGFRNSPLHF
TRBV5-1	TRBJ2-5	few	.	TGCGCCAGCAGCTTGCGACCCTTAGAGACCCAGTACTTC	CASSLRPLETQYF
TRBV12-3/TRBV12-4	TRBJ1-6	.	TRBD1	TGTGCCAGCAGAGGGACAGGGGATAATTCACCCCTCCACTTT	CASRGTGDNSPLHF
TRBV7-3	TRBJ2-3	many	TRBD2	TGTGCCAGCAGCCAGGGGGGACTAGCCGGAGATACGCAGTATTTT	CASSQGGLAGDTQYF
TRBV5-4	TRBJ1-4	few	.	TGTGCCAGCAGCCGAAGGCAGTCTAATGAAAAACTGTTTTTT	CASSRRQSNEKLFF
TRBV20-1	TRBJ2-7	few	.	TGCAGTGCTAGGTCTGAGGTATCCTACGAGCAGTACTTC	CSARSEVSYEQYF
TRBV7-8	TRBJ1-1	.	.	TGTGCCAGCAGTGCTCTCCTAAGCGGTGAAGCTTTCTTT	CASSALLSGEAFF
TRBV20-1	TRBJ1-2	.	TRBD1	TGCAGTGCTAGGGACAGGGGGCGATTTGGCTACACCTTC	CSARDRGRFGYTF
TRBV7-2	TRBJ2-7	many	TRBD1	TGTGCCAGCAGTCCCGGGACAGGGGACTCCTACGAGCAGTACTTC	CASSPGTGDSYEQYF
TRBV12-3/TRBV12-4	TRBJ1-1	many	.	TGTGCCACGGGCGAGGGGTTGAACACTGAAGCTTTCTTT	CATGEGLNTEAFF
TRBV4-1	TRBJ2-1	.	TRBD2	TGCGCCAGCAGCCAAGCCCCCGGGGGGGGCACGCTCAATGAGCAGTTCTTC	CASSQAPGGGTLNEQFF
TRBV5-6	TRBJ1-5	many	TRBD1	TGTGCCAGCAGCTTGGCCCGGGACAGGGGGGTCCGGCATTTT	CASSLARDRGVRHF
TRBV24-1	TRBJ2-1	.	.	TGTGCCACCAGTGATGCACTGTATGAGCAGTTCTTC	CATSDALYEQFF
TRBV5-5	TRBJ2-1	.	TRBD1	TGTGCCAGCAGTTCGCCGCGACAGGGGGCGAACTACAATGAGCAGTTCTTC	CASSSPRQGANYNEQFF
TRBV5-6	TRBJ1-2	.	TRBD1	TGTGCCAGCAGCTTGAAGAGGGACAGTGCCTATGGCTACACCTTC	CASSLKRDSAYGYTF
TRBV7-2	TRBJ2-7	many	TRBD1	TGTGCCAGCTGGGGACAGGGGGACTCCTACGAGCAGTACTTC	CASWGQGDSYEQYF
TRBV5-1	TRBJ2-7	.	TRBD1	TGCGCCAGCAGGGATACAGGGGGCGGTGAGCAGTACTTC	CASRDTGGGEQYF